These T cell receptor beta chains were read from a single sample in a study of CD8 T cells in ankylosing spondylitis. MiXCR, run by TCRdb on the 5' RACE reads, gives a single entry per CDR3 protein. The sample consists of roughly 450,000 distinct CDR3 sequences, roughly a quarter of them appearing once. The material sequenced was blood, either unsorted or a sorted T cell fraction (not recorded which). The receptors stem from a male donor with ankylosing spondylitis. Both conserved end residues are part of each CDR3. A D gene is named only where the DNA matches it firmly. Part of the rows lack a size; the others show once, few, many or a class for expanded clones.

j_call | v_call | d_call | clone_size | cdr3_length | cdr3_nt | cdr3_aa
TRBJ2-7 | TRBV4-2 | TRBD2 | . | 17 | TGTGCCAGCAGCCAAGGGGTAACCGGGACTATACCCTACGAGCAGTACTTC | CASSQGVTGTIPYEQYF
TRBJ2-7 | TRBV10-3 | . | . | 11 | TGTGCCATCAGGGGGGAGTACGAGCAGTACTTC | CAIRGEYEQYF
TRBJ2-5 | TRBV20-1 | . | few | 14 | TGCAGTGCTAGAGATCGAGCGGGTCGGGAGACCCAGTACTTC | CSARDRAGRETQYF
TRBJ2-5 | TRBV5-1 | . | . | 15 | TGCGCCAGCAGCTTGGCGGTAGGGGAACAAGAGACCCAGTACTTC | CASSLAVGEQETQYF
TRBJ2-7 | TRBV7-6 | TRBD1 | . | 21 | TGTGCCAGCAGCCGCCGGGACAGGGGCTTTTTGGGGCGGGACAAAGACTACGAGCAGTACTTC | CASSRRDRGFLGRDKDYEQYF
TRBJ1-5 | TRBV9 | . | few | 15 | TGTGCCAGCAGCGTAGGAGGGAAAGGAGGTCAGCCCCAGCATTTT | CASSVGGKGGQPQHF
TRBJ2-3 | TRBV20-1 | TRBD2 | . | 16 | TGCAGTGCTATGGGACTAGCGGTAACTAGCACAGATACGCAGTATTTT | CSAMGLAVTSTDTQYF
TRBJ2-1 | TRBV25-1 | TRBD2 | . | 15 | TGTGCCAGCAGTGAATTGAGTAGCGGGAGCCCCCAGCAGTTCTTC | CASSELSSGSPQQFF
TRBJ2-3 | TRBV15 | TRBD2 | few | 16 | TGTGCCACCAGCAGGACTAGCGGGAGAAATTTCGATACGCAGTATTTT | CATSRTSGRNFDTQYF
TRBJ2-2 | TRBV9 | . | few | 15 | TGTGCCAGCAGCAAGACTGACGCGAACACCGGGGAGCTGTTTTTT | CASSKTDANTGELFF
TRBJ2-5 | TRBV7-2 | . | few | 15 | TGTGCCAGCAGCTTAAACCAGGGGTACACAGAGACCCAGTACTTC | CASSLNQGYTETQYF
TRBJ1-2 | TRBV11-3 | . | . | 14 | TGTGCCAGCTTATGCGGCCGGGGGGCCTATGGCTACACCTTC | CASLCGRGAYGYTF
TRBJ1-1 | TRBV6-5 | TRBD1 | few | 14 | TGTGCCAGCAGTTACATGGGACAGGGGGCTGAAGCTTTCTTT | CASSYMGQGAEAFF
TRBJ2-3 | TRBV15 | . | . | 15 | TGTGCCACCAGCAGAGAGCGGAAACTCACAGATACGCAGTATTTT | CATSRERKLTDTQYF
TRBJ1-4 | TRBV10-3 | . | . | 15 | TGTGCCATCAGTCCGCAGGCGGGGTCTAATGAAAAACTGTTTTTT | CAISPQAGSNEKLFF
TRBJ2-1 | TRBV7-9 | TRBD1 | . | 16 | TGTGCCAGCAGCCCATCGGACAGGGGTTCCTACAATGAGCAGTTCTTC | CASSPSDRGSYNEQFF
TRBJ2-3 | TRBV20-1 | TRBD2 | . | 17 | TGCAGTGCTAGAGATCTAGCGGGAGCGCCTAGCACAGATACGCAGTATTTT | CSARDLAGAPSTDTQYF
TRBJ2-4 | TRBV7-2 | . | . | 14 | TGTGCCAGCAGCCGAATCTCCGGGGGTAGCATTCAGTACTTC | CASSRISGGSIQYF
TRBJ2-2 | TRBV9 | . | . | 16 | TGTGCCAGCAGCGTAGACGGAACACCGAACACCGGGGAGCTGTTTTTT | CASSVDGTPNTGELFF
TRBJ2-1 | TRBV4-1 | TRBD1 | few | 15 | TGCGCCAGCAGTTCCACCGGGACAGTCTACAATGAGCAGTTCTTC | CASSSTGTVYNEQFF
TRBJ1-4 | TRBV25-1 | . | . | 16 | TGTGCCAGCAGTGCGTCCATAAGACAGATAGGTGAAAAACTGTTTTTT | CASSASIRQIGEKLFF
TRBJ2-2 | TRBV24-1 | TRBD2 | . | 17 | TGTGCCACCAGTGATCCCGGGACTAGCGGGATCACCGGGGAGCTGTTTTTT | CATSDPGTSGITGELFF
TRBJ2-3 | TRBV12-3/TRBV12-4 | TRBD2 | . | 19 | TGTACCAGCAGTTTCGGGACTAGCGGCATCCCTACCGCCACAGATACGCAGTATTTT | CTSSFGTSGIPTATDTQYF
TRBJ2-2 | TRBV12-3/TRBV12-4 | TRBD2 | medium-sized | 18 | TGTGCCAGCAGCCCACGCATGACTAGCGGGAGTTTCACCGGGGAGCTGTTTTTT | CASSPRMTSGSFTGELFF
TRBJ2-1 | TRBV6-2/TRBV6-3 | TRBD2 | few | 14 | TGTGCCAGTCGCCCTGGCGGGAGTGGTGATGAGCAGTTCTTC | CASRPGGSGDEQFF
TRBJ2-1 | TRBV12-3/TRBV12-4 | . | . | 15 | TGTGCCAGCAGTTTAGTCTCGGGGTTTATCAATGAGCAGTTCTTC | CASSLVSGFINEQFF
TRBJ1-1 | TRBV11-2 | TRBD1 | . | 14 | TGTGCCAGCAGACAACAGGACAGGGGACAAACCGCCTTCTTT | CASRQQDRGQTAFF
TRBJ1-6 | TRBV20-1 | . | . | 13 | TGCAGTGCTACAAGGTCTGGAAGTTCACCCCTCCACTTT | CSATRSGSSPLHF
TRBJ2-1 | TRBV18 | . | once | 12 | TGTGCCAGCTCACCAGCGTTCAATGAGCAGTTCTTC | CASSPAFNEQFF
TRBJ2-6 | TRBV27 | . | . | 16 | TGTGCCAGCAGACGGTGGGGGGCGTGGGGGGCCAACGTCCTGACTTTC | CASRRWGAWGANVLTF
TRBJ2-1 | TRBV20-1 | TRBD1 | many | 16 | TGCAGTGCATACCGACAGGGGATAAGTAAGTCGAATGAGCAGTTCTTC | CSAYRQGISKSNEQFF
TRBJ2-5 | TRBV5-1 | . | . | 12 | TGCGCCAGCAGCCTCCCAGAGCGGACCCAGTACTTC | CASSLPERTQYF
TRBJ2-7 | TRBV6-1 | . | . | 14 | TGTGCCAGCGGGGCCGGACGGATAACATACGAGCAGTACTTC | CASGAGRITYEQYF
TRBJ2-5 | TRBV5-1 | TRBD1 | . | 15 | TGCGCCAGCAGGGGACAGGGAACTCGCCAAGAGACCCAGTACTTC | CASRGQGTRQETQYF
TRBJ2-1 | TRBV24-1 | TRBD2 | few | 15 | TGTGCCACCCATCCGGGACTAGCTCCTTACAATGAGCAGTTCTTC | CATHPGLAPYNEQFF
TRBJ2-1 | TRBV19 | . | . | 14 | TGTGCCAGTAGTACTCGAATGGGGGATCGTGAGCAGTTCTTC | CASSTRMGDREQFF
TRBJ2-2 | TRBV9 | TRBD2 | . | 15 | TGTGCCAGCAGCCCCCGACTAGCGAGCACCGGGGAGCTGTTTTTT | CASSPRLASTGELFF
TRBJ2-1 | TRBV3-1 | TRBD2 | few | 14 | TGTGCCAGCAGCTATAGCGGGAGCGGCAATGAGCAGTTCTTC | CASSYSGSGNEQFF
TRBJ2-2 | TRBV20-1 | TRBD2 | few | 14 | TGCAGTGCCTTCACTAGCGGGAACACCGGGGAGCTGTTTTTT | CSAFTSGNTGELFF
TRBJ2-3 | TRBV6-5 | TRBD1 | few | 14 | TGTGCCAGCAGTCACCGGACAGGGAGAGATACGCAGTATTTT | CASSHRTGRDTQYF
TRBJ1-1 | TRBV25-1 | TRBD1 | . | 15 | TGTGCCAGCAGTGACCCGGGGAGGGGGCAAGCTGAAGCTTTCTTT | CASSDPGRGQAEAFF
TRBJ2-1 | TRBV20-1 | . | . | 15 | TGCAGTGCCCCTCGGTTGCGCCCCTCCTACAATGAGCAGTTCTTC | CSAPRLRPSYNEQFF
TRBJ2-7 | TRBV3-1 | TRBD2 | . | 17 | TGTGCCAGCAGCCAAGATTATCGGCGCGGGAGCTCCTACGAGCAGTACTTC | CASSQDYRRGSSYEQYF
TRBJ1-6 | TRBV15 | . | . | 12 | TGTGCCACCAGCAGAGTCGAATCACCCCTCCACTTT | CATSRVESPLHF
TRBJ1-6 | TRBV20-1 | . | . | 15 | TGCAGTGCTAGAGGGATACACCGAGAAGATTCACCCCTCCACTTT | CSARGIHREDSPLHF
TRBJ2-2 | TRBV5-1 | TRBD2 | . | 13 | TGCGCCAGCAGCCTCCGGGAGGCCGGGGAGCTGTTTTTT | CASSLREAGELFF
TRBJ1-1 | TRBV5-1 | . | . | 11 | TGCGCCAGCAGACGAGACACTGAAGCTTTCTTT | CASRRDTEAFF
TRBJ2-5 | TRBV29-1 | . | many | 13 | TGCAGCATGCGGGACAGAATACAAGAGACCCAGTACTTC | CSMRDRIQETQYF
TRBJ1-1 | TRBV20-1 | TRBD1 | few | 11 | TGCAGTGCTGCAGGGGGGACTGAAGCTTTCTTT | CSAAGGTEAFF
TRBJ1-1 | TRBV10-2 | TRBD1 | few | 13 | TGCGCCAGCAGTGAGTCGGTCAGGGGGAAAGCTTTCTTT | CASSESVRGKAFF
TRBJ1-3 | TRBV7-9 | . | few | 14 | TGTGCCAGCAGCTTAGGGGGGCATGGAAACACCATATATTTT | CASSLGGHGNTIYF
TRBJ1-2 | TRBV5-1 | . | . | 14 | TGCGCCAGCAGCCCCGTTGTGGAGATAGGGGGCTACACCTTC | CASSPVVEIGGYTF